The 22 T cell receptor beta chains given below trace back to one sample, sequenced in a study of T cell responses to AZD1222 COVID-19 vaccine (dated by TCRdb to about 2021). Reading the label with the study, this specimen's time point is: baseline before first vaccination. The method behind the library was the immunoSEQ multiplex PCR assay. TCRdb took over this immuneACCESS table, retaining in-frame rearrangements with V and J assigned. Such tables are incomplete; in checked studies, under half of the missing clones stem from an unresolved V gene, and the remainder is unexplained. The sample table records about 190,000 clones; 85% to 95% of these occur just once. Clones ranked in the top ten supply roughly 1.4% of the sample. The specimen was peripheral blood, collected on day 0 of AZD1222 vaccination. These receptors were obtained from an adult in good health.

CDR3 sequence reads: CASSDFHGGGLYNSPLHF. CDR3 nucleotide sequence: TGTGCCAGCAGTGATTTTCACGGGGGGGGACTCTATAATTCACCCCTCCACTTT. The chain joins TRBV6-1 to TRBJ1-6; D might be TRBD1 (5 bases). The CDR3 is made up of 18 amino acids. Trimming took off 3 bases at V and 3 bases at J, with 18 bases between the two ends. From germline, CDR1 is MNHNS and CDR2 SASEGT.

V usage is TRBV4-2 and J usage is TRBJ2-3; D gene uncertain. The germline V and J ends were trimmed by 5 bases and 2 bases, with 11 bases remaining between them. Germline loops: CDR1 LGHNA, CDR2 YNFKEQ. This CDR3 region has 14 residues. This chain's CDR3 is CASSSGGSTDTQYF. The CDR3 nucleotides are TGTGCCAGCAGCTCCGGTGGCTCCACAGATACGCAGTATTTT.

The chain recombines TRBV4-2 with TRBJ1-1; D might be TRBD1 (5 bases). This CDR3 has 15 residues. Germline V gene lookup returns CDR1 LGHNA and CDR2 YNFKEQ. V was shortened by 3 bases and J by 5 bases, with 16 bases between the two germline ends. DNA of the CDR3: TGTGCCAGCAGCCAGGATGTTCGGGGGGGGACTGAAGCTTTCTTT. Translation gives CASSQDVRGGTEAFF.

This clone has only one observation. The V gene is TRBV4-2, the J gene TRBJ2-2, with TRBD2 as a possible D gene (6 bases). With 4 bases removed from V and 5 bases from J, the gap between germline ends came to 20 bases. Germline lookup yields CDR1 LGHNA and CDR2 YNFKEQ. This CDR3 has 17 residues. CDR3 amino acids: CASSPSVLARATGELFF. CDR3 DNA: TGTGCCAGCAGCCCTTCGGTTCTAGCGAGGGCAACCGGGGAGCTGTTTTTT.

DNA for the CDR3: TGTGCCAGCAGGGAGGGTTACTACGAGCAGTACTTC. As protein: CASREGYYEQYF. The rearrangement uses TRBV2 and TRBJ2-7; D is perhaps TRBD2 (6 bases). The CDR3 has 12 residues. Trimming stripped 6 bases from V and 3 bases from J, with 9 bases between. CDR1 and CDR2 from the germline V gene are SNHLY and FYNNEI.

The chain joins TRBV7-7 to TRBJ2-1; 9 bases are shared with TRBD2. The CDR3 length is 14 residues. Germline V gene lookup returns CDR1 SSHAT and CDR2 FNYEAQ (reference sequence). Trimming at V came to 5 bases and at J to 9 bases, leaving 8 bases not matched to a gene. The chain's CDR3 is CASSDAGGLGEQFF. CDR3 nucleotide sequence: TGTGCCAGCAGCGATGCGGGGGGGCTTGGTGAGCAGTTCTTC.

The chain has TRBV29-1 and TRBJ1-2; D is possibly TRBD1 (6 bases). From germline, CDR1 is SQVTM and CDR2 ANQGSEA. CDR3 size: 12 residues. V was shortened by 4 bases and J by 5 bases, with 11 bases between the two germline ends. The CDR3 loop reads CSVVGTGYGYTF. CDR3 DNA sequence: TGCAGCGTTGTAGGTACAGGGTATGGCTACACCTTC.

V usage is TRBV7-8 and J usage is TRBJ2-7; TRBD2 might be the D (5 bases). Trimming took 0 bases from V and 3 from J, leaving 9 bases between them. The germline V gene has CDR1 SGHVS and CDR2 FQNEAQ. The CDR3 loop spans 14 amino acids. The CDR3 sequence: CASSLARRDYEQYF. As DNA, the CDR3 is TGTGCCAGCAGCTTAGCTCGTCGGGACTACGAGCAGTACTTC.

The chain uses TRBV9 and TRBJ2-7; D gene unclear. Trimming took 3 bases from V and 6 from J, leaving 13 bases between them. CDR3 length: 13 amino acids. In germline, CDR1 is SGDLS, CDR2 YYNGEE. The DNA of the CDR3 is TGTGCCAGCAGCGCTAGGAGTGGGTTCGAGCAGTACTTC. The encoded protein is CASSARSGFEQYF.

The chain recombines TRBV28 with TRBJ2-7; no reliable D call. Looked up from germline, CDR1 is MDHEN and CDR2 is SYDVKM. The CDR3 covers 12 residues. V dropped 3 bases and J dropped 0 bases, with 3 bases sitting between them. The CDR3 sequence is CASSFTSYEQYF. The DNA of the CDR3 is TGTGCCAGCAGTTTTACCTCCTACGAGCAGTACTTC.

This rearrangement joins TRBV5-1 to TRBJ1-6; D is unclear. There are 14 residues in the CDR3. Germline CDR1 SGHRS, CDR2 YFSETQ. Deletions cut 4 bases from V and 8 bases from J, with 13 bases between. CDR3 bases: TGCGCCAGCAGCCCCCGGGCTGGGGATTCACCCCTCCACTTT. It specifies CASSPRAGDSPLHF. Using reference TRBV5-1 and TRBJ1-6 for the parts outside the CDR3, the full variable domain is KAGVTQTPRYLIKTRGQQVTLSCSPISGHRSVSWYQQTPGQGLQFLFEYFSETQRNKGNFPGRFSGRQFSNSRSEMNVSTLELGDSALYLCASSPRAGDSPLHFGNGTRLTVT.

This CDR3 is CASSEPGQGLHQPQHF. As DNA, the CDR3 is TGTGCCAGCAGTGAACCGGGACAGGGCCTTCATCAGCCCCAGCATTTT. The rearrangement uses TRBV6-1 and TRBJ1-5; 9 bases are a match to TRBD1. V shed 2 bases, J shed 5 bases, and the junction held 7 bases outside the gene matches. CDR3 length: 16 amino acids. CDR1 and CDR2 (germline): MNHNS, SASEGT.

The chain uses TRBV28 and TRBJ2-6; D remains unclear. V lost 1 base, J lost 2 bases, and 12 bases lay in between. This CDR3 is built from 17 residues. Looked up from germline, CDR1 is MDHEN and CDR2 is SYDVKM. CDR3 DNA sequence: TGTGCCAGCAGTTTATTCCCAGAAATAACTGGGGCCAACGTCCTGACTTTC. This translates into CASSLFPEITGANVLTF.

The chain combines TRBV6-5 with TRBJ1-5; no reliable D call. The germline V and J ends were trimmed by 5 bases and 7 bases, with 12 bases remaining between them. CDR1 and CDR2 (germline): MNHEY, SVGAGI. The CDR3 loop spans 13 amino acids. The CDR3 sequence: CASSPQPSQPQHF. In DNA form, the CDR3 reads TGTGCCAGCAGTCCGCAACCAAGCCAGCCCCAGCATTTT.

This clone is a singleton in its sample. This chain uses TRBV4-3 with TRBJ2-7; D is uncertain. CDR1 and CDR2 (germline): LGHNA, YSLEER. The ends were cut back, 1 base at V and 0 bases at J, with 10 bases in the middle. The CDR3 is 15 amino acids. The CDR3 here is CASSQGLLSSYEQYF. In nucleotides, the CDR3 is TGCGCCAGCAGCCAAGGGCTTCTCAGCTCCTACGAGCAGTACTTC.

The chain is built from TRBV28 and TRBJ1-5; possible D gene TRBD1, 6 bases. From germline, CDR1 is MDHEN and CDR2 SYDVKM. CDR3 length: 15 amino acids. Trimming left V 2 bases short and J 0 bases short, with 8 bases between. CDR3 bases: TGTGCCAGCAGTTTAAGGGGGTATAGCAATCAGCCCCAGCATTTT. The encoded protein is CASSLRGYSNQPQHF. The whole variable domain, filled in from reference TRBV28 and TRBJ1-5, reads DVKVTQSSRYLVKRTGEKVFLECVQDMDHENMFWYRQDPGLGLRLIYFSYDVKMKEKGDIPEGYSVSREKKERFSLILESASTNQTSMYLCASSLRGYSNQPQHFGDGTRLSIL.

The rearrangement joins TRBV18 to TRBJ1-2; TRBD1 matches 7 bases. CDR1 is KGHSH and CDR2 is LQKENI in the germline V gene. V lost 2 bases, J lost 10 bases, and 13 bases stayed unmatched. The CDR3 extends over 15 amino acids. CDR3 protein: CASSPLGQRVSDYTF. CDR3 nucleotides: TGTGCCAGCTCACCATTGGGACAGCGCGTATCTGACTACACCTTC.

The chain carries TRBV2 and TRBJ2-3, with D perhaps matching TRBD1 (5 bases). CDR1 is SNHLY, CDR2 FYNNEI, per germline. V lost 8 bases and J 13 bases, leaving 16 bases between the germline ends. The CDR3 is made up of 11 amino acids. CDR3 residues: CASRGQGFKYF. CDR3 DNA: TGTGCCAGCCGTGGGCAGGGTTTTAAGTATTTT.

V usage is TRBV12-3 or TRBV12-4 and J usage is TRBJ1-3; perhaps TRBD1 as D (5 bases). The CDR3 runs 13 residues. V was clipped by 6 bases and J by 2 bases, with 8 bases between them. The CDR3 DNA follows: TGTGCCAGCAGGCCCAGGGCTGGAAACACCATATATTTT. Encoded protein: CASRPRAGNTIYF.

The chain joins TRBV4-2 to TRBJ1-6, with a tentative D call TRBD1 (6 bases). CDR3 length: 13 amino acids. Trimming stripped 5 bases from V and 13 bases from J, with 15 bases between. CDR1 is LGHNA, CDR2 YNFKEQ, per germline. The CDR3 DNA reads as TGTGCCAGCAGCGACGGACAGTTCCCCCCCCTCCACTTT. Amino acid sequence: CASSDGQFPPLHF.

The rearrangement joins TRBV7-2 to TRBJ2-7, with 8 bases lining up with TRBD1. V lost 2 bases to trimming and J lost 2 bases; unmatched junction nucleotides: 8. The CDR3 has 16 residues. Germline CDR1 SGHTA, CDR2 FQGNSA. The CDR3 reads CASSLSGRGPTYEQYF. CDR3 nucleotides: TGTGCCAGCAGCTTAAGTGGCAGGGGGCCAACCTACGAGCAGTACTTC.

CDR3 loop: CASSYAVSQGWSYTF. CDR3 DNA sequence: TGTGCCAGCAGTTACGCGGTCAGCCAGGGTTGGAGCTACACCTTC. The chain couples TRBV6-5 to TRBJ1-2, with a weak D call TRBD1 (5 bases). Trimming took 2 bases from V and 9 from J, leaving 19 bases between them. Germline assignment: CDR1 MNHEY and CDR2 SVGAGI. The CDR3 is made up of 15 amino acids.